Sequencing of this T cell receptor beta chain was carried out in a study of blood T cell repertoires in COVID-19. Using immunoSEQ multiplex PCR, the repertoire was profiled, and TCRdb retains in-frame clones only, with some absent. The sample records more than 100,000 clones, approximately 89% being singletons. Germline V CDR1 and CDR2: SNHLY, FYNNEI. V was shortened by 7 bases and J by 1 base, with 16 bases between the two germline ends. This CDR3 has 15 residues. This TCR came from a woman older than 75 in a cohort sampled during active COVID-19. The sample comprised peripheral blood. The chain is built from TRBV2 and TRBJ1-2; the D gene is possibly TRBD1 (6 bases). The CDR3 is CASKKPGGRNYGYTF. The CDR3 coding sequence is TGTGCCAGCAAAAAACCCGGGGGGCGTAACTATGGCTACACCTTC. Variable domain in full (rest from reference TRBV2 and TRBJ1-2): EPEVTQTPSHQVTQMGQEVILRCVPISNHLYFYWYRQILGQKVEFLVSFYNNEISEKSEIFDDQFSVERPDGSNFTLKIRSTKLEDSAMYFCASKKPGGRNYGYTFGSGTRLTVV.